A selection of T cell receptor beta chains follows, all from one sample in a study of blood T cells in healthy people across ages. TCRdb re-derived calls from the 5' RACE reads in MiXCR, one entry per CDR3 protein. Of approximately 700,000 distinct CDR3 sequences detected, 32% appear once; the ten largest clones hold 15%. Sequenced sample: blood. Source of these receptors: a woman of 80 years or more in good health. CDR3s include the opening cysteine and the closing phenylalanine or tryptophan. A D gene is named only where the DNA matches it firmly. Where a row states a size, it is once, few, many or the class of an expanded clone; other rows omit it.

D,size,V,J,CDR3,DNA
-,many,TRBV23-1,TRBJ2-5,CASSQSRGRDSNQETQYF,TGCGCCAGCAGTCAATCTAGGGGGCGGGACAGCAATCAAGAGACCCAGTACTTC
-,many,TRBV20-1,TRBJ2-3,CSATSPGDTQYF,TGCAGTGCCACGTCCCCTGGGGATACGCAGTATTTT
TRBD1,many,TRBV2,TRBJ2-7,CASQYPGQLALPYF,TGTGCCAGCCAATACCCGGGACAGCTCGCTCTTCCGTACTTC
TRBD1,-,TRBV6-1,TRBJ2-7,CATDGTGVGF,TGTGCCACCGATGGGACAGGGGTGGGCTTC
-,many,TRBV10-3,TRBJ2-7,CAISFARDSYEQYF,TGTGCCATCAGTTTTGCCAGGGATTCCTACGAGCAGTACTTC
-,many,TRBV9,TRBJ1-6,CASTPGGANNSPLHF,TGTGCCAGCACCCCGGGGGGGGCCAATAATTCACCCCTCCACTTT
TRBD2,many,TRBV11-3,TRBJ2-5,CASSPGTSGLQETQYF,TGTGCCAGCAGCCCCGGGACTAGCGGCCTGCAAGAGACCCAGTACTTC
-,once,TRBV9,TRBJ1-1,CASSPRNRNTEAFF,TGTGCCAGCAGCCCCCGCAACCGGAACACTGAAGCTTTCTTT
-,few,TRBV19,TRBJ1-5,CASSMGRNQPQHF,TGTGCCAGTAGTATGGGAAGAAATCAGCCCCAGCATTTT
TRBD2,few,TRBV20-1,TRBJ2-1,CSALGSGSSYNEQFF,TGCAGTGCCCTAGGCAGCGGGAGCTCCTACAATGAGCAGTTCTTC
TRBD1,many,TRBV10-3,TRBJ1-4,CAISDTGGEKLFF,TGTGCCATCAGCGATACAGGGGGCGAAAAACTGTTTTTT
TRBD1,many,TRBV28,TRBJ1-5,CASSDTGGNQPQHF,TGTGCCAGCAGCGATACAGGGGGAAATCAGCCCCAGCATTTT
-,-,TRBV7-2,TRBJ2-3,CASGGRDHKRTDTQYF,TGTGCCAGCGGGGGTAGGGACCACAAGCGCACAGATACGCAGTATTTT
TRBD1,many,TRBV20-1,TRBJ2-7,CSARDERTGLYEQYF,TGCAGTGCTAGAGATGAGAGGACAGGGTTATATGAGCAGTACTTC
TRBD2,few,TRBV20-1,TRBJ2-5,CSAGGTSGQETQYF,TGCAGTGCTGGCGGGACTAGCGGCCAAGAGACCCAGTACTTC
-,many,TRBV4-1,TRBJ2-1,CASSQWDDRSNEQFF,TGCGCCAGCAGCCAATGGGATGACAGGTCCAATGAGCAGTTCTTC
-,many,TRBV18,TRBJ2-1,CASSPEIVLSNEQFF,TGTGCCAGCTCACCCGAAATAGTATTAAGCAATGAGCAGTTCTTC
-,-,TRBV5-1,TRBJ2-4,CASSLRGRSRAGIQYF,TGCGCCAGCAGCCTCCGGGGCCGTAGTCGGGCCGGCATTCAGTACTTC
-,-,TRBV12-3/TRBV12-4,TRBJ2-3,CASLQGIGTDTQYF,TGTGCCAGCTTGCAGGGGATAGGAACAGATACGCAGTATTTT
TRBD1,many,TRBV5-5,TRBJ2-7,CASSLAHGTGGYEQYF,TGTGCCAGCAGCTTGGCCCACGGGACAGGGGGTTACGAGCAGTACTTC
-,many,TRBV3-1,TRBJ2-3,CASSQVSGGTQYF,TGTGCCAGCAGCCAAGTTAGTGGGGGGACGCAGTATTTT
-,-,TRBV7-9,TRBJ1-1,CASSLAHLSEAFF,TGTGCCAGCAGCTTGGCGCACTTGTCTGAAGCTTTCTTT
-,-,TRBV30,TRBJ1-2,CACLGGRGYGYTF,TGTGCCTGTTTAGGTGGGCGAGGCTATGGCTACACCTTC
TRBD2,-,TRBV14,TRBJ2-1,CASSAITWGGNEQFF,TGTGCCAGCAGCGCCATCACGTGGGGGGGCAATGAGCAGTTCTTC
-,few,TRBV20-1,TRBJ1-4,CSVQREKLFF,TGCAGTGTTCAGCGGGAAAAACTGTTTTTT
TRBD2,many,TRBV20-1,TRBJ2-3,CSARDQPTAGGLWTDTQYF,TGCAGTGCTAGAGATCAACCTACAGCGGGGGGGCTTTGGACAGATACGCAGTATTTT
-,-,TRBV7-2,TRBJ1-5,CASSSARGQPQHF,TGTGCCAGCAGCTCGGCCCGGGGACAGCCCCAGCATTTT
TRBD1,-,TRBV24-1,TRBJ2-1,CATSDPGQGQYNEQFF,TGTGCCACCAGTGATCCGGGACAGGGGCAATACAATGAGCAGTTCTTC
-,many,TRBV6-1,TRBJ2-7,CASSAKISGSPSYEQYF,TGTGCCAGCAGCGCCAAAATATCCGGGTCCCCTTCCTACGAGCAGTACTTC
TRBD1,once,TRBV3-1,TRBJ1-2,CASSPHRGNYSYTF,TGTGCCAGCAGCCCTCACAGGGGAAACTATAGCTACACCTTC
-,-,TRBV20-1,TRBJ2-1,CSAPRQGSHNEQFF,TGCAGTGCTCCTCGCCAGGGGTCCCACAATGAGCAGTTTTTC
TRBD1,-,TRBV6-1,TRBJ2-1,CASSRFGTGLNGRFF,TGTGCCAGCAGTCGTTTCGGGACAGGGTTAAATGGGCGGTTCTTC
-,-,TRBV2,TRBJ1-2,CASNRDMTNYGYTF,TGTGCCAGCAACCGGGACATGACCAACTATGGCTACACCTTC
-,many,TRBV4-3,TRBJ2-1,CASSQMDRPYNEQFF,TGCGCCAGCAGCCAGATGGACCGTCCCTACAATGAGCAGTTCTTC
-,many,TRBV20-1,TRBJ2-5,CSASPPGGGQETQYF,TGCAGTGCCAGCCCGCCAGGAGGGGGTCAAGAGACCCAGTACTTC
-,many,TRBV20-1,TRBJ2-1,CSAQGLYNEQFF,TGCAGTGCTCAGGGACTTTACAATGAGCAGTTCTTC
-,many,TRBV20-1,TRBJ1-5,CSARDLGQPQHF,TGCAGTGCTAGAGATCTCGGGCAGCCCCAGCATTTT
TRBD1,many,TRBV6-1,TRBJ2-5,CASSLSGGQETQYF,TGTGCCAGCAGTTTGTCAGGGGGCCAAGAGACCCAGTACTTC
-,-,TRBV5-4,TRBJ2-2,CASSFGPRRTGELFF,TGTGCCAGCAGCTTTGGGCCCCGGAGGACCGGGGAGCTGTTTTTT
-,many,TRBV29-1,TRBJ1-2,CSLQGADGYTF,TGCAGCTTGCAAGGGGCGGACGGCTACACCTTC
TRBD1,many,TRBV27,TRBJ1-2,CASRRPGTGIYGYTF,TGTGCCAGCAGACGTCCCGGGACAGGGATCTATGGCTACACCTTC
-,-,TRBV14,TRBJ2-1,CASSPRGRTSYNEQFF,TGTGCCAGCAGCCCTCGAGGGAGGACCTCCTACAATGAGCAGTTCTTC
TRBD1,few,TRBV2,TRBJ2-2,CASRADRGNTGELFF,TGTGCCAGCAGGGCGGACAGGGGTAACACCGGGGAGCTGTTTTTT
-,-,TRBV6-6,TRBJ1-2,CASGDGYTF,TGTGCCAGCGGAGATGGCTACACCTTC
-,-,TRBV5-1,TRBJ2-3,CASSLGGLPSSGTQYF,TGCGCCAGCAGCTTAGGCGGACTCCCCTCAAGTGGTACGCAGTATTTT
TRBD1,many,TRBV12-3/TRBV12-4,TRBJ1-2,CASSKKGQGVRGYTF,TGTGCCAGCAGCAAAAAGGGACAGGGGGTTAGAGGCTACACCTTC
-,-,TRBV7-9,TRBJ2-2,CASSLAVELFF,TGTGCCAGCAGCTTAGCGGTGGAGCTGTTTTTT
-,many,TRBV6-5,TRBJ2-3,CASSHLSGARTDTQYF,TGTGCCAGCAGTCACCTTAGCGGAGCCCGCACAGATACGCAGTATTTT
TRBD2,many,TRBV11-2,TRBJ2-5,CASSQGTSGGHQETQYF,TGTGCCAGCAGCCAAGGGACTAGCGGGGGACACCAAGAGACCCAGTACTTC
TRBD1,-,TRBV18,TRBJ2-1,CASSPPDRGNNEQFF,TGTGCCAGCTCACCACCTGACAGGGGTAACAATGAGCAGTTCTTC
-,few,TRBV6-1,TRBJ2-2,CASSDVGQNTGELFF,TGTGCCAGCAGTGACGTAGGACAGAACACCGGGGAGCTGTTTTTT
-,many,TRBV3-1,TRBJ2-3,CASSQASASTDTQYF,TGTGCCAGCAGCCAAGCTAGCGCTAGCACAGATACGCAGTATTTT
-,-,TRBV5-1,TRBJ2-2,CASSPSLGVTGELFF,TGCGCCAGCAGCCCCTCCCTGGGTGTCACCGGGGAGCTGTTTTTT